The 21 T cell receptor beta chains reported below all come from one sample, sequenced in a study of radiotherapy plus CTLA-4 blockade in lung cancer. Clones were read by immunoSEQ multiplex PCR, and TCRdb kept only the in-frame ones, dropping some. The table includes fewer than 75,000 clones, 80% to 90% detected once. The sample in question was peripheral blood, obtained from a patient treated with radiotherapy plus ipilimumab. These TCRs come from a human donor with non-small cell lung cancer that progressed on radiotherapy plus ipilimumab.

This chain links TRBV4-2 with TRBJ2-2; D unclear. CDR3 length: 16 amino acids. The germline CDR1 and CDR2 sequences are LGHNA and YNFKEQ. Between the trimmed V and J ends, which lost 4 bases and 0 bases, there was a span of 12 bases. The CDR3, as DNA: TGTGCCAGCAGCCGGGGAAGTAGCTCGAACACCGGGGAGCTGTTTTTT. Translating it yields CASSRGSSSNTGELFF.

The chain has TRBV5-6 and TRBJ2-2, with D unresolved. The germline CDR1 and CDR2 sequences are SGHDT and YYEEEE. Trimming removed 3 bases from V and 7 bases from J, with 4 bases in between. The CDR3 is 11 amino acids. CDR3 in DNA: TGTGCCAGCAGCTGGGGCGGGGAGCTGTTTTTT. Translating gives CASSWGGELFF.

V is TRBV7-2 and J is TRBJ2-2, with TRBD1 matching 8 bases. After removal of 7 bases from V and 4 bases from J, the junction contained 8 bases not matched to a gene. There are 15 residues in the CDR3. Germline V gene lookup returns CDR1 SGHTA and CDR2 FQGNSA. The CDR3 is CASNDRGWGTGELFF. The DNA of the CDR3 is TGTGCCAGCAACGACAGGGGATGGGGCACCGGGGAGCTGTTTTTT.

The chain combines TRBV9 with TRBJ2-1; either TRBD1 or TRBD2 may supply D (6 bases each). The V end lost 3 bases, the J end lost 5 bases, and 18 bases lay between the germline ends. The CDR3 runs to 16 residues. Per the germline V gene, CDR1 is SGDLS and CDR2 is YYNGEE. The CDR3 coding sequence is TGTGCCAGCAGCGCCCCGAGGGGGACTTTAGACAATGAGCAGTTCTTC. As protein: CASSAPRGTLDNEQFF.

V and J are TRBV28 and TRBJ1-2, with 8 nucleotides matching TRBD1. V shed 1 base, J shed 8 bases, and the junction held 6 bases outside the gene matches. This CDR3 region has 14 residues. In germline, CDR1 is MDHEN, CDR2 SYDVKM. This CDR3 reads CASSLSDREYGYTF. The CDR3 DNA reads TGTGCCAGCAGTTTATCGGACAGGGAATACGGCTACACCTTC.

The chain uses TRBV6-5 and TRBJ1-1; 9 nucleotides agree with TRBD1. The CDR3 has 14 residues. Germline assignment: CDR1 MNHEY and CDR2 SVGAGI. The V gene end was trimmed by 6 bases and the J gene end by 1 base; junction bases not matched to a gene: 3. The CDR3 is CASRLGQGNTEAFF. In nucleotides, the CDR3 is TGTGCCAGCAGATTGGGACAGGGGAACACTGAAGCTTTCTTT.

The chain recombines TRBV5-6 with TRBJ2-2; D is possibly TRBD2 (7 bases). Germline V CDR1 and CDR2: SGHDT, YYEEEE. Trimming pared 3 bases from V and 6 bases from J, leaving 21 bases between. The CDR3 has 17 amino acids. The CDR3 DNA reads as TGTGCCAGCAGCTGGTTGGCGGGGAGGGGGACCCCCGGGGAGCTGTTTTTT. Its translation is CASSWLAGRGTPGELFF.

The chain has TRBV2 and TRBJ2-1; D may be TRBD2 (6 bases). Germline V gives CDR1 SNHLY, CDR2 FYNNEI. CDR3 size: 14 residues. The V end lost 4 bases, the J end lost 3 bases, and 10 bases lay between the germline ends. For the CDR3, the DNA is TGTGCCAGCAGTGTTTCTAGCGACTACAATGAGCAGTTCTTC. Amino acid sequence: CASSVSSDYNEQFF.

The chain uses TRBV6-1 and TRBJ1-1; perhaps TRBD1 as D (5 bases). The CDR3 has 13 residues. CDR1 is MNHNS, CDR2 SASEGT, per germline. V was pared by 3 bases and J by 1 base, with 6 bases between. The CDR3 DNA is TGTGCCAGCAGTGAGGGGGGGAACACTGAAGCTTTCTTT. This gives the protein CASSEGGNTEAFF.

The V gene is TRBV9, the J gene TRBJ2-2; 13 positions match TRBD2. This CDR3 has 16 residues. With V trimmed by 3 bases and J by 5 bases, 4 bases remained unmatched. From germline, CDR1 is SGDLS and CDR2 YYNGEE. The CDR3 loop is CASSETGLAGTGELFF. In DNA form, the CDR3 reads TGTGCCAGCAGCGAAACGGGACTAGCGGGAACCGGGGAGCTGTTTTTT.

The chain couples TRBV4-2 to TRBJ2-3; D is uncertain. Germline V gives CDR1 LGHNA, CDR2 YNFKEQ. The CDR3 runs 13 residues. Trimming took 1 base from V and 6 from J, leaving 8 bases between them. In nucleotides, the CDR3 is TGTGCCAGCAGCCAAGCCGGCCAGGATACGCAGTATTTT. Translation gives CASSQAGQDTQYF.

The rearrangement joins TRBV5-4 to TRBJ2-3, with 12 positions matching TRBD2. Germline trimming cut 4 bases from V and 5 bases from J; bases unmatched to any gene: 8. Per germline, CDR1 SGHNT and CDR2 YYREEE (reference sequence). The CDR3 consists of 16 residues. The CDR3 DNA sequence: TGTGCCAGCAGCGGAGGGACTAGCGGGTTCAGAGATACGCAGTATTTT. Translated: CASSGGTSGFRDTQYF.

This clone was picked up one time. V usage is TRBV11-2 and J usage is TRBJ1-1; 8 nucleotides agree with TRBD1. From germline, CDR1 is SGHAT and CDR2 FQNNGV. Trimming removed 1 base from V and 4 bases from J; junction bases left unmatched: 8. This CDR3 region has 16 residues. CDR3 sequence (DNA): TGTGCCAGCAGCTTAGGATTGGGCAGGGGGCTCACTGAAGCTTTCTTT. This sequence encodes CASSLGLGRGLTEAFF.

This clone was detected once. The chain uses TRBV11-2 and TRBJ2-7; 7 bases agree with TRBD1. Trimming removed 5 bases from V and 6 bases from J; junction bases left unmatched: 4. The CDR3 runs to 12 residues. The V gene's germline CDR1 is SGHAT and CDR2 FQNNGV. This chain's CDR3 is CASSTNRGEQYV. The CDR3 DNA sequence: TGTGCCAGCAGCACAAACAGGGGCGAGCAGTACGTC.

The chain links TRBV10-3 to TRBJ1-1; 9 positions agree with TRBD1. The CDR3 spans 14 residues. After removal of 11 bases from V and 1 base from J, the junction contained 8 bases not matched to a gene. The germline V gene has CDR1 ENHRY and CDR2 SYGVKD. The DNA of the CDR3 is TGTGCCGCACAGGGGGCGTTTGAGAACACTGAAGCTTTCTTT. This gives the protein CAAQGAFENTEAFF.

The rearrangement joins TRBV29-1 to TRBJ2-3; 10 nucleotides align to TRBD2. J was trimmed by 0 bases and V by 6 bases; bases with no gene match: 6. CDR1 is SQVTM, CDR2 ANQGSEA, per germline. CDR3 length: 15 residues. The CDR3, as DNA: TGCAGCGTGGAGGGGACTAGCGAGAGCACAGATACGCAGTATTTT. The encoded protein is CSVEGTSESTDTQYF.

The V gene is TRBV27, the J gene TRBJ1-5; 7 bases are a match to TRBD1. This CDR3 spans 14 amino acids. From germline, CDR1 is MNHEY and CDR2 SMNVEV (reference sequence). The ends lost 0 bases at V and 7 bases at J; junction bases unmatched: 3. The CDR3 is CASSLSRGKQPQHF. For the CDR3, the DNA is TGTGCCAGCAGTTTATCCAGGGGGAAACAGCCCCAGCATTTT.

The J gene is TRBJ1-1, the V gene TRBV6-1; weak D call: TRBD1 (6 bases). The germline CDR1 and CDR2 sequences are MNHNS and SASEGT. The CDR3 length is 15 residues. V lost 4 bases and J lost 1, with 13 bases in between. CDR3 region: CASSAPDRRNTEAFF. The CDR3 DNA reads as TGTGCCAGCAGTGCCCCGGACAGAAGGAACACTGAAGCTTTCTTT.

This chain uses TRBV7-6 with TRBJ2-1; 7 nucleotides agree with TRBD2. V lost 1 base and J lost 9; bases outside the gene matches: 12. This CDR3 is built from 16 residues. The V gene's germline CDR1 is SGHVS and CDR2 FNYEAQ. CDR3 nucleotide sequence: TGTGCCAGCAGCTTAGTCGGCGGGAGAGGCGGGGGTGAGCAGTTCTTC. As protein: CASSLVGGRGGGEQFF.

The chain combines TRBV5-6 with TRBJ1-1; weak D call: TRBD1 (6 bases). V lost 3 bases to trimming and J lost 1 base, with 10 bases between them. The CDR3 contains 14 residues. In germline, CDR1 is SGHDT, CDR2 YYEEEE. The CDR3 bases are TGTGCCAGCAGCTCAGGACAGACGAACACTGAAGCTTTCTTT. Its translation: CASSSGQTNTEAFF.

In its sample, this clone was seen once. The chain recombines TRBV6-6 with TRBJ1-4, with D tentatively TRBD1 (6 bases). This CDR3 spans 15 amino acids. Trimming cost V 0 bases and J 8 bases, with 13 bases left between them. The germline V gene has CDR1 MNHNY and CDR2 SVGAGI (reference sequence). This chain's CDR3 is CASSYSRQGFEKLFF. The CDR3 DNA follows: TGTGCCAGCAGTTACTCGAGGCAGGGGTTCGAAAAACTGTTTTTT.